The 4 T cell receptor beta chains below all came from one sample that was sequenced in a study of blood T cell repertoires in COVID-19. Clones were read by immunoSEQ multiplex PCR, and TCRdb kept only the in-frame ones, dropping some. The sample contains roughly 200,000 clones, roughly 80% of which appear only once. Sequencing input: peripheral blood. These receptor sequences come from a woman of 80 years or more with acute or convalescent COVID-19.

The chain uses TRBV3-1 (or the pseudogene TRBV3-2) and TRBJ1-6, with 7 bases matching TRBD1. There are 15 residues in the CDR3. Germline V gene lookup returns CDR1 LGHDT and CDR2 YNNKEL (reference sequence). After removal of 1 base from V and 14 bases from J, the junction contained 11 bases not matched to a gene. The CDR3 protein is CASSQGADRATSLHF. DNA for the CDR3: TGTGCCAGCAGCCAAGGCGCCGACAGGGCCACCTCCCTCCACTTT.

The rearrangement uses TRBV5-1 and TRBJ1-4; weak D call: TRBD1 (5 bases). Germline V gene data show CDR1 as SGHRS and CDR2 as YFSETQ. Trimming removed 0 bases from V and 2 bases from J, with 8 bases in between. The CDR3 consists of 15 residues. CDR3 DNA sequence: TGCGCCAGCAGCTTGGAGGGGAGGACTAATGAAAAACTGTTTTTT. Residues: CASSLEGRTNEKLFF.

This chain connects TRBV25-1 to TRBJ1-2; D might be TRBD1 (5 bases). V was pared by 6 bases and J by 5 bases, with 7 bases between. Germline CDR1 reads MGHDK; CDR2 reads SYGVNS. The CDR3 covers 11 residues. The CDR3 region has the DNA TGTGCCAGCAGCCCAGGGTATGGCTACACCTTC. Encoded protein: CASSPGYGYTF.

The chain carries TRBV7-2 and TRBJ2-1, with D perhaps matching TRBD2 (6 bases). The CDR3 is made up of 14 amino acids. V lost 5 bases and J 3 bases, leaving 11 bases between the germline ends. Germline values: CDR1 SGHTA, CDR2 FQGNSA. CDR3 coding DNA: TGTGCCAGCAGCCTCGCGGGGAGCTACAATGAGCAGTTCTTC. Amino acids: CASSLAGSYNEQFF.